This T cell receptor beta chain was retrieved from a study of cytomegalovirus exposure and HLA in healthy donors. Points on this clone: Its specificity is unknown.

Findings and limits, study-wide: In a later analysis, a missense DCLRE1C variant was linked to TCR beta V- and J-gene trimming.

The PCR contained 60 Vbeta and 13 Jbeta primers. Sequenced by immunoSEQ multiplex PCR; TCRdb stores in-frame clones only, minus some. The sample includes 200,000 to 250,000 clones, approximately 70% of them seen just once. V lost 6 bases and J 4 bases, leaving 7 bases between the germline ends. Germline CDR1 is SEHNR and CDR2 is FQNEAQ (reference sequence). The CDR3 runs 12 residues. Sequencing was done on a sample of PBMCs. The gene calls are TRBV7-9 and TRBJ2-1; the D is unclear. The receptor was isolated from a man between 40 and 49 years old in good health and CMV-seropositive. The CDR3 sequence: CASRASYNEQFF. The CDR3, as DNA: TGTGCCAGCAGGGCATCTTACAATGAGCAGTTCTTC.